This TCR beta chain appears in the sequencing data of a study of cytomegalovirus exposure and HLA in healthy donors. Primers included in the PCR were 60 Vbeta and 13 Jbeta primers. Repertoires were generated with immunoSEQ multiplex PCR, while TCRdb's copy carries only in-frame clones and drops some. Its table records about 140,000 clones. This CDR3 spans 13 amino acids. Germline CDR1 GTSNPN, CDR2 SVGIG (reference sequence). Trimming removed 0 bases from V and 2 bases from J, with 7 bases in between. Whole-study results and caveats: In an earlier analysis, in 620 or so donors, most V segments appeared productive either ~87% or ~30% of the time. HLA allele associations emerged for roughly 16,000 TCR beta sequences in a later analysis, at 0.05 false discovery rate. TCR beta sequences reportedly predicted most subjects' HLA-A and HLA-B alleles accurately. When the data were analyzed later, several of the most significant clusters appeared to be linked to common viral pathogens.

With regard to this clone: The antigen is unknown.

The V gene is TRBV30, the J gene TRBJ1-1, with D uncertain. Sequencing was carried out using PBMCs. This clonotype was obtained from a woman aged 18-35 years in good health and CMV-seronegative. The CDR3 nucleotides read TGTGCCTGGAGTGTCGGGTTCAACACTGAAGCTTTCTTT. Encoded protein: CAWSVGFNTEAFF.